This TCR beta chain was recovered during a study of T cell repertoires in cytomegalovirus infection. Study-wide context: HLA-B-restricted CMV epitopes that are well studied, plus recently identified HLA-C-restricted ones, were used by the study. Findings of the study overall: Carriers of CMV plus the relevant HLA were identified by cumulative public TCR beta family frequency. Dominating the ex vivo response were TCR beta clonotypes that were CMV-specific and HLA-C-restricted.

Remarks on this clonotype: Its antigen is not identified.

In germline, CDR1 is SGHVS, CDR2 FNYEAQ. Unmatched junction bases numbered 7, after V lost 2 bases and J lost 7 bases. The CDR3 runs to 15 residues. TCRdb recomputed calls from the reads with MiXCR, one row per CDR3 protein. The table has 350,000 to 400,000 distinct CDR3 sequences, approximately 30% seen once; the top ten hold roughly 13%. Source: cultured PBMCs, taken from culture after CMV antigen stimulation. This sequence was found in a human donor in good health (CMV status not recorded). Some clones in this sample may be carry-over from other donors' samples. This sequence joins TRBV7-6 and TRBJ2-5, with 10 bases lining up with TRBD2. The CDR3 bases are TGTGCCAGCAGCTTACGGACTAGCGGTTTGGGGACCCAGTACTTC. Its translation: CASSLRTSGLGTQYF.